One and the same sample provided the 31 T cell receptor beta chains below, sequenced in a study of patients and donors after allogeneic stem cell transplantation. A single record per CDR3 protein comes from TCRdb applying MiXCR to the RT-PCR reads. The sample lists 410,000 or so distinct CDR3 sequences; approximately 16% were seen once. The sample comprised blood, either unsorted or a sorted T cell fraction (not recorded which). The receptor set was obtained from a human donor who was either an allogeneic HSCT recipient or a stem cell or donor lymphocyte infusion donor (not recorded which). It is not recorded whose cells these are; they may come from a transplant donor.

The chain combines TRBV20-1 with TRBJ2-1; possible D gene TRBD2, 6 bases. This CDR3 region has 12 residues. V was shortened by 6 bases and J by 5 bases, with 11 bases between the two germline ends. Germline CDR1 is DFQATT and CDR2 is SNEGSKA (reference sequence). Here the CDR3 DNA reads TGCAGTGCGACACCGGGAGACAATGAGCAGTTCTTC. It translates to CSATPGDNEQFF.

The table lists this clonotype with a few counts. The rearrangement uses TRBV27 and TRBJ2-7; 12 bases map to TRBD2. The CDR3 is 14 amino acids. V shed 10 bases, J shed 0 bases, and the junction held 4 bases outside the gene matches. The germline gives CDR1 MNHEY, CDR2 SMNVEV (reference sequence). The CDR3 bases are TGTGCCACTTCGACTAGCGGGGGCTCCTACGAGCAGTACTTC. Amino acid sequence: CATSTSGGSYEQYF.

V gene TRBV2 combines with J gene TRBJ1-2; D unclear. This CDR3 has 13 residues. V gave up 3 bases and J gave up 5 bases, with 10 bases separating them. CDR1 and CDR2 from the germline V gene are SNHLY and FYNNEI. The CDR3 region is CASSEEETYGYTF. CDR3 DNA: TGTGCCAGCAGTGAGGAAGAAACTTATGGCTACACCTTC. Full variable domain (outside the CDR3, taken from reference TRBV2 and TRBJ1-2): EPEVTQTPSHQVTQMGQEVILRCVPISNHLYFYWYRQILGQKVEFLVSFYNNEISEKSEIFDDQFSVERPDGSNFTLKIRSTKLEDSAMYFCASSEEETYGYTFGSGTRLTVV.

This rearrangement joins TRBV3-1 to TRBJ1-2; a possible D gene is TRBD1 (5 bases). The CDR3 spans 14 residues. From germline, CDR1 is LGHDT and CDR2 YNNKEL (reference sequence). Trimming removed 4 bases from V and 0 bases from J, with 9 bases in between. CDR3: CASSPLTANYGYTF. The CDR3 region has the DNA TGTGCCAGCAGCCCCCTGACAGCTAACTATGGCTACACCTTC.

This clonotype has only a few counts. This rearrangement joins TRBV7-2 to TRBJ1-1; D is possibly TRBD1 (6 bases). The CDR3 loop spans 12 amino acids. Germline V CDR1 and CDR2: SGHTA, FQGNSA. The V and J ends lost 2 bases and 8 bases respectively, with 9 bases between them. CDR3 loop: CASSLKGVEAFF. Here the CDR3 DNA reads TGTGCCAGCAGCTTAAAGGGGGTAGAAGCTTTCTTT.

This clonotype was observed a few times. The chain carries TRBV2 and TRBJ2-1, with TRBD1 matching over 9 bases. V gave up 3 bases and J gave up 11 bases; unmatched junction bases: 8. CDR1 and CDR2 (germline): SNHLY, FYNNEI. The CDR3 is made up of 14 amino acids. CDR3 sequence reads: CASSDEWTGDKQFF. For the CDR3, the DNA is TGTGCCAGCAGTGATGAGTGGACAGGGGATAAGCAGTTCTTC.

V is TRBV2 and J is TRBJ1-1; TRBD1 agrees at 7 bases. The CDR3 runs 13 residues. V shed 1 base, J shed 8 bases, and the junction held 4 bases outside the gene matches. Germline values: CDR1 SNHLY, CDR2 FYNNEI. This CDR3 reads CASSEVRDSEAFF. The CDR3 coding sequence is TGTGCCAGCAGTGAAGTACGGGACAGCGAAGCTTTCTTT.

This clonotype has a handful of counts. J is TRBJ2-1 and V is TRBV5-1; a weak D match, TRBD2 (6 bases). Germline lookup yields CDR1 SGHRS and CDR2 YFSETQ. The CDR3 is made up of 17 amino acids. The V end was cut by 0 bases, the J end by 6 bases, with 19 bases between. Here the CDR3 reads CASSLELTSSFFNEQFF. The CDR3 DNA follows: TGCGCCAGCAGCTTGGAGTTAACTAGCAGTTTTTTCAATGAGCAGTTCTTC.

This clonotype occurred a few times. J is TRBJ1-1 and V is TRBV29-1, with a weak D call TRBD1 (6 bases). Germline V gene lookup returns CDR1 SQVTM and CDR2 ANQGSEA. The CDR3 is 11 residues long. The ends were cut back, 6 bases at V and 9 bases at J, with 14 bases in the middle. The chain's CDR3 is CSVRTGNQAFF. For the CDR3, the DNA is TGCAGCGTCCGAACAGGGAATCAAGCTTTCTTT.

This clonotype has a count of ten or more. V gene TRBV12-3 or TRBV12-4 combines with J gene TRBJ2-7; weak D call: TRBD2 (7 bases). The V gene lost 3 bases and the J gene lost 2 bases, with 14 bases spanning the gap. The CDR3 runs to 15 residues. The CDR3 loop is CASSFKGGTTYEQYF. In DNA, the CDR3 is TGTGCCAGCAGTTTCAAGGGGGGGACCACCTACGAGCAGTACTTC.

This CDR3 reads CASSPTSPGDGQPQHF. Here the CDR3 DNA reads TGTGCCAGCAGCCCGACGTCCCCAGGGGACGGTCAGCCCCAGCATTTT. The chain employs TRBV7-9 and TRBJ1-5; D might be TRBD1 (6 bases). CDR1 and CDR2 (germline): SEHNR, FQNEAQ (reference sequence). The CDR3 totals 16 residues. V dropped 5 bases and J dropped 6 bases, with 20 bases sitting between them.

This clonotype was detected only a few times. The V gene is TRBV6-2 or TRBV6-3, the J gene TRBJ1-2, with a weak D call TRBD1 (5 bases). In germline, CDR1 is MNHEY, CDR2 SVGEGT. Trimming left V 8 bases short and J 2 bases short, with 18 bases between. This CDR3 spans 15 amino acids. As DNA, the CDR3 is TGTGCCAGCCGGTACCCGCAGGGAGGCAACTATGGCTACACCTTC. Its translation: CASRYPQGGNYGYTF.

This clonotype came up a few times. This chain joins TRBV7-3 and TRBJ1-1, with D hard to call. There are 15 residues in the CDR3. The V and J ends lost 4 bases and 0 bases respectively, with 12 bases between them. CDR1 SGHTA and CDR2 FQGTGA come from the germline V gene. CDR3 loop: CASSSGPNLNTEAFF. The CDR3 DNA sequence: TGTGCCAGCAGCTCAGGACCAAATTTGAACACTGAAGCTTTCTTT.

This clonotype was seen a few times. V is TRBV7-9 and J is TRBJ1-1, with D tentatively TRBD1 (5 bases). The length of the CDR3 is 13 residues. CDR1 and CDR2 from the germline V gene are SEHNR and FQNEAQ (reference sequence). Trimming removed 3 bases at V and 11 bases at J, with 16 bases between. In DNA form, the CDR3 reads TGTGCCAGCAGCTTGGGTAGGGCAGGGCGGGCTTTCTTT. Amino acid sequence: CASSLGRAGRAFF.

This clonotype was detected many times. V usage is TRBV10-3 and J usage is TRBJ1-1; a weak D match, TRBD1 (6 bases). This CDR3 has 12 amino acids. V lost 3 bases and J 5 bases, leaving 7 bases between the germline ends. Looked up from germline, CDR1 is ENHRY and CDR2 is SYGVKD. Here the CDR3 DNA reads TGTGCCATCAGTGACAGGGGTACTGAAGCTTTCTTT. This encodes CAISDRGTEAFF.

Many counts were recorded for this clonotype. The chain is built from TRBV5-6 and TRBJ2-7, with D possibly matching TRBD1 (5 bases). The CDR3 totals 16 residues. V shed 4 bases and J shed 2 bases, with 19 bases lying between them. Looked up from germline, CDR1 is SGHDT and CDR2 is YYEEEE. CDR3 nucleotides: TGTGCCAGCAGCGACGTACTGACAGCGAACCCCTACGAGCAGTACTTC. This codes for CASSDVLTANPYEQYF.

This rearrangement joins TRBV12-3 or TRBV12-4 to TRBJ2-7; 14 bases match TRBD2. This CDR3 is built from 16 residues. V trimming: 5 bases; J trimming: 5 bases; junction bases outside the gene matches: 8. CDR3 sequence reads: CASSRTGTSGSHEQYF. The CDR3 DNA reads TGTGCCAGCAGTCGCACCGGGACTAGCGGGAGTCACGAGCAGTACTTC.

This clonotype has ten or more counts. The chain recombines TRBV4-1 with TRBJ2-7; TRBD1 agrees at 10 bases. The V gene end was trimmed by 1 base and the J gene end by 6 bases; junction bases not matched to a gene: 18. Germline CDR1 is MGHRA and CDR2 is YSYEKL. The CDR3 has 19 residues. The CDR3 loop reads CASSQVNPVPDRGYLEQYF. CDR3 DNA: TGCGCCAGCAGCCAAGTAAACCCGGTTCCGGACAGGGGGTACCTCGAGCAGTACTTC.

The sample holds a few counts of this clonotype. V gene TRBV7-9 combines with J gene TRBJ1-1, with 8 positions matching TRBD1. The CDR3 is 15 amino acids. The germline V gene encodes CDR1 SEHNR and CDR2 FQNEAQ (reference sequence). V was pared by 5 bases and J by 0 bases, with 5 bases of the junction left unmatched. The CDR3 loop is CASSPSTGVNTEAFF. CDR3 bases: TGTGCCAGCAGCCCATCGACAGGGGTGAACACTGAAGCTTTCTTT.

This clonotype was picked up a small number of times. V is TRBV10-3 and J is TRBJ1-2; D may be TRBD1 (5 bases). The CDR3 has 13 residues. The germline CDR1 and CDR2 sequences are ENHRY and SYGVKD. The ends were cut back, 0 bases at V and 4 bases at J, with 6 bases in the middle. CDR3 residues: CAISESQGYGYTF. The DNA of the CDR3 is TGTGCCATCAGTGAGTCGCAGGGCTATGGCTACACCTTC.

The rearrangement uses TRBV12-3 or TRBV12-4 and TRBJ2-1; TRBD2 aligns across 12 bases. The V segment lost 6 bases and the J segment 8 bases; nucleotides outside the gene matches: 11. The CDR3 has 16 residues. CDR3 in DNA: TGTGCCAGCAGACCACTCCTAGCGGGAGGGCCTGATGAGCAGTTCTTC. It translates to CASRPLLAGGPDEQFF.

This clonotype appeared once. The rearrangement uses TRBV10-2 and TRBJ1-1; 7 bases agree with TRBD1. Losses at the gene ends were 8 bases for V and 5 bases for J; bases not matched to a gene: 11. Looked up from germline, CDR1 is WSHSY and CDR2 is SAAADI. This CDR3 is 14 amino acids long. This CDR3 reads CASGDREGRTEAFF. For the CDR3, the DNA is TGCGCCAGCGGAGACAGGGAAGGTCGGACTGAAGCTTTCTTT.

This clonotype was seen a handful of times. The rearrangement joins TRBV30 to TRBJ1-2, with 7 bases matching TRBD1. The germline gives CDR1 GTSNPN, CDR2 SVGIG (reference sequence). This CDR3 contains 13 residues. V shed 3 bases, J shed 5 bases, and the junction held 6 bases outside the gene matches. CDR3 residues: CAWRGDSKYGYTF. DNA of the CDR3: TGTGCCTGGAGGGGGGACAGCAAATATGGCTACACCTTC.

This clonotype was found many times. CDR3 sequence: CASSPVAGGPSEQFF. CDR3 DNA sequence: TGTGCCAGCAGTCCCGTAGCGGGAGGGCCTTCGGAGCAGTTCTTC. The chain carries TRBV28 and TRBJ2-1; 11 nucleotides agree with TRBD2. The V and J ends lost 5 bases and 10 bases, in that order; junction bases with no gene match: 10. This CDR3 contains 15 residues. Germline V gene data show CDR1 as MDHEN and CDR2 as SYDVKM.

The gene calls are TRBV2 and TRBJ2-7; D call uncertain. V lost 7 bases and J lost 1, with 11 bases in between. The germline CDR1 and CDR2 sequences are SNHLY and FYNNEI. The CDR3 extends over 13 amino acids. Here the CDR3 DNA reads TGTGCCAGCAATCCCTACAGTTCCTACGAGCAGTACTTC. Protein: CASNPYSSYEQYF.

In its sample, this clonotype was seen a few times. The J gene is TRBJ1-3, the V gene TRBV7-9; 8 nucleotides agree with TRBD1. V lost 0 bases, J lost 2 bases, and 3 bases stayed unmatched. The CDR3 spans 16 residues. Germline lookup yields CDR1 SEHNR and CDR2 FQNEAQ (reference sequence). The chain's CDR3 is CASSLARQGPGNTIYF. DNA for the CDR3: TGTGCCAGCAGCTTAGCCAGACAGGGGCCTGGAAACACCATATATTTT. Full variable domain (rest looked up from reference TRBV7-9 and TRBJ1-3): DTGVSQNPRHKITKRGQNVTFRCDPISEHNRLYWYRQTLGQGPEFLTYFQNEAQLEKSRLLSDRFSAERPKGSFSTLEIQRTEQGDSAMYLCASSLARQGPGNTIYFGEGSWLTVV.

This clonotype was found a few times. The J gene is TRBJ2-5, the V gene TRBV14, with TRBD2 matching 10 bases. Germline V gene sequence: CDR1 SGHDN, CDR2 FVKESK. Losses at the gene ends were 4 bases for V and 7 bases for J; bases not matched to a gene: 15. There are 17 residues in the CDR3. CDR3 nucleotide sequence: TGTGCCAGCAGCCCGAAGTGGCGGACTAGCGGCTTTAGGACCCAGTACTTC. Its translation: CASSPKWRTSGFRTQYF.

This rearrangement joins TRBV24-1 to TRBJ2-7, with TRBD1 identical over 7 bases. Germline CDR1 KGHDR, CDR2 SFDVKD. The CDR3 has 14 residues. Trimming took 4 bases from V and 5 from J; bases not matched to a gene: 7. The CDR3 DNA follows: TGTGCCACCAGTGAGACCGGGACAGATGACGAGCAGTACTTC. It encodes CATSETGTDDEQYF.

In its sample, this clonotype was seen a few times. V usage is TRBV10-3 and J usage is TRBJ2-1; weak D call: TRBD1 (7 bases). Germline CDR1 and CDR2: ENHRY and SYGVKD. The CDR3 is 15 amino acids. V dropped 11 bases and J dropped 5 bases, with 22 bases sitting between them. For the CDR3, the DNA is TGTGCCGCCAGAGGGGGCGGGAAGGGGGACAATGAGCAGTTCTTC. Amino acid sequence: CAARGGGKGDNEQFF.

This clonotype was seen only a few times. The CDR3 loop reads CSARAPGGFNSYEQYF. The DNA for the CDR3 is TGCAGTGCTAGAGCCCCAGGGGGCTTTAACTCCTACGAGCAGTACTTC. This chain links TRBV20-1 with TRBJ2-7; 8 nucleotides match TRBD1. Germline CDR1 is DFQATT and CDR2 is SNEGSKA (reference sequence). This CDR3 is built from 16 residues. The J segment lost 0 bases and the V segment lost 1 base, leaving 8 bases of the junction unmatched.

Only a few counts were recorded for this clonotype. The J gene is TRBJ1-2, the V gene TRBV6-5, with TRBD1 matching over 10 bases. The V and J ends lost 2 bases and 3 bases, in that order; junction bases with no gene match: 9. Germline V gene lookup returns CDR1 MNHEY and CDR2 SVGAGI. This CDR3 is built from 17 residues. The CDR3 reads CASSYLRTGGSDYGYTF. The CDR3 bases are TGTGCCAGCAGTTACCTCCGGACAGGGGGTAGTGACTATGGCTACACCTTC.